A selection of T cell receptor beta chains follows, all from one sample in a study of blood T cell repertoires in COVID-19. Sequenced by immunoSEQ multiplex PCR; TCRdb stores in-frame clones only, minus some. Of about 210,000 clones detected, around 89% appear once; the ten largest clones hold roughly 2.5%. Sequencing used PBMCs or T cells enriched from blood (not recorded which). These receptors all come from a woman aged 40 to 49 with acute COVID-19. Both conserved end residues are part of each CDR3. The order of the fields is clone size, D gene, V gene, J gene, CDR3 protein, CDR3 DNA. The D gene is left open where the match is weak. Only some rows state a clone size, as once, few, many or a class for expanded clones.

clone_size: NA
d_call: NA
v_call: TRBV7-2
j_call: TRBJ1-1
cdr3_aa: CASSLGFAAEAFF
cdr3_nt: TGTGCCAGCAGCTTAGGGTTTGCAGCTGAAGCTTTCTTT

clone_size: NA
d_call: TRBD2
v_call: TRBV6-5
j_call: TRBJ2-1
cdr3_aa: CASSPGLAGGFEQFF
cdr3_nt: TGTGCCAGCAGTCCGGGACTAGCGGGGGGCTTTGAGCAGTTCTTC

clone_size: NA
d_call: TRBD2
v_call: TRBV5-4
j_call: TRBJ2-5
cdr3_aa: CASSQTSGGGLETQYF
cdr3_nt: TGTGCCAGCAGCCAGACTAGCGGGGGAGGGTTGGAGACCCAGTACTTC

clone_size: NA
d_call: TRBD1
v_call: TRBV7-2
j_call: TRBJ2-6
cdr3_aa: CASSLGEDRGFSGANVLTF
cdr3_nt: TGTGCCAGCAGCTTAGGGGAGGACAGGGGCTTCTCTGGGGCCAACGTCCTGACTTTC

clone_size: NA
d_call: TRBD1
v_call: TRBV15
j_call: TRBJ2-3
cdr3_aa: CATSRDIQGGTDTQYF
cdr3_nt: TGTGCCACCAGCAGAGATATACAGGGGGGCACAGATACGCAGTATTTT

clone_size: NA
d_call: TRBD1
v_call: TRBV30
j_call: TRBJ1-5
cdr3_aa: CAWGDPGGRGNQPQHF
cdr3_nt: TGTGCCTGGGGAGATCCAGGGGGAAGAGGCAATCAGCCCCAGCATTTT

clone_size: NA
d_call: NA
v_call: TRBV6-5
j_call: TRBJ1-2
cdr3_aa: CASSREGGYGYTF
cdr3_nt: TGTGCCAGCAGTCGGGAAGGGGGCTATGGCTACACCTTC

clone_size: NA
d_call: TRBD2
v_call: TRBV7-9
j_call: TRBJ2-1
cdr3_aa: CASSLETSGGFF
cdr3_nt: TGTGCCAGCAGCTTAGAGACTAGCGGGGGGTTCTTC

clone_size: NA
d_call: NA
v_call: TRBV11-2
j_call: TRBJ2-1
cdr3_aa: CASSRGGPRGEQFF
cdr3_nt: TGTGCCAGCAGTCGCGGTGGCCCCAGGGGAGAGCAGTTCTTC

clone_size: NA
d_call: TRBD2
v_call: TRBV4-2
j_call: TRBJ2-1
cdr3_aa: CASSPWTSGGDNEQFF
cdr3_nt: TGTGCCAGCAGCCCCTGGACTAGCGGGGGAGACAATGAGCAGTTCTTC

clone_size: NA
d_call: TRBD1
v_call: TRBV6-4
j_call: TRBJ2-2
cdr3_aa: CASSTGTGYTGELFF
cdr3_nt: TGTGCCAGCAGTACCGGGACAGGATACACCGGGGAGCTGTTTTTT

clone_size: NA
d_call: TRBD2
v_call: TRBV19
j_call: TRBJ2-1
cdr3_aa: CASTSIAGSGEQFF
cdr3_nt: TGTGCCAGTACATCGATAGCGGGGTCCGGTGAGCAGTTCTTC

clone_size: NA
d_call: TRBD1
v_call: TRBV5-6
j_call: TRBJ1-4
cdr3_aa: CASSQTGQGLEKLFF
cdr3_nt: TGTGCCAGCAGTCAGACGGGACAGGGGCTTGAAAAACTGTTTTTT

clone_size: NA
d_call: NA
v_call: TRBV5-1
j_call: TRBJ1-3
cdr3_aa: CASSLLRGDSGNTIYF
cdr3_nt: TGCGCCAGCAGCTTGTTAAGGGGTGACTCGGGAAACACCATATATTTT

clone_size: few
d_call: NA
v_call: TRBV7-9
j_call: TRBJ1-3
cdr3_aa: CASSSRRGSSSGNTIYF
cdr3_nt: TGTGCCAGCAGCTCCCGACGAGGAAGTAGCTCTGGAAACACCATATATTTT

clone_size: NA
d_call: TRBD1
v_call: TRBV30
j_call: TRBJ1-2
cdr3_aa: CAWNRGHGYTF
cdr3_nt: TGTGCCTGGAACAGGGGGCATGGCTACACCTTC

clone_size: NA
d_call: TRBD1
v_call: TRBV4-1
j_call: TRBJ1-2
cdr3_aa: CASSLGQGIRIYGYTF
cdr3_nt: TGCGCCAGCAGTCTTGGACAGGGCATACGAATTTATGGCTACACCTTC

clone_size: NA
d_call: NA
v_call: TRBV30
j_call: TRBJ2-3
cdr3_aa: CAWTGVSRDTQYF
cdr3_nt: TGTGCCTGGACCGGGGTCTCGCGGGATACGCAGTATTTT

clone_size: once
d_call: NA
v_call: TRBV13
j_call: TRBJ2-2
cdr3_aa: CASSPERTGELFF
cdr3_nt: TGTGCCAGCAGTCCCGAGCGGACCGGGGAGCTGTTTTTT

clone_size: NA
d_call: NA
v_call: TRBV5-1
j_call: TRBJ1-3
cdr3_aa: CASSPQGTWLDTIYF
cdr3_nt: TGCGCCAGCAGCCCCCAGGGAACCTGGTTAGACACCATATATTTT

clone_size: NA
d_call: NA
v_call: TRBV7-9
j_call: TRBJ1-2
cdr3_aa: CASSPTFLRGEGLGGYTF
cdr3_nt: TGTGCCAGCAGCCCGACTTTTTTACGGGGGGAGGGCTTAGGGGGCTACACCTTC

clone_size: NA
d_call: TRBD2
v_call: TRBV3-1/TRBV3-2
j_call: TRBJ2-3
cdr3_aa: CASSARGVSTDTQYF
cdr3_nt: TGTGCCAGCAGCGCCCGGGGGGTAAGCACAGATACGCAGTATTTT

clone_size: NA
d_call: TRBD2
v_call: TRBV11-3
j_call: TRBJ2-5
cdr3_aa: CASSLFSGGDQETQYF
cdr3_nt: TGTGCCAGCAGCTTGTTTAGCGGGGGGGACCAAGAGACCCAGTACTTC

clone_size: NA
d_call: NA
v_call: TRBV6-5
j_call: TRBJ2-3
cdr3_aa: CASSYGTSSGTDTQYF
cdr3_nt: TGTGCCAGCAGTTACGGGACATCCTCAGGCACAGATACGCAGTATTTT

clone_size: NA
d_call: NA
v_call: TRBV5-4
j_call: TRBJ2-2
cdr3_aa: CASSLELLSTGELFF
cdr3_nt: TGTGCCAGCAGCTTGGAACTCCTAAGCACCGGGGAGCTGTTTTTT

clone_size: NA
d_call: NA
v_call: TRBV5-1
j_call: TRBJ2-3
cdr3_aa: CASSLAGPNPSTDTQYF
cdr3_nt: TGCGCCAGCAGCTTGGCAGGGCCCAATCCTAGCACAGATACGCAGTATTTT

clone_size: NA
d_call: NA
v_call: TRBV30
j_call: TRBJ1-5
cdr3_aa: CAWSVPGGGYQPQHF
cdr3_nt: TGTGCCTGGAGTGTACCCGGGGGGGGTTATCAGCCCCAGCATTTT

clone_size: NA
d_call: TRBD1
v_call: TRBV5-1
j_call: TRBJ2-2
cdr3_aa: CASSPRDRPNTGELFF
cdr3_nt: TGCGCCAGCAGCCCCCGGGACAGACCGAACACCGGGGAGCTGTTTTTT

clone_size: NA
d_call: NA
v_call: TRBV5-5
j_call: TRBJ1-1
cdr3_aa: CASSLALGAFPTEAFF
cdr3_nt: TGTGCCAGCAGCTTGGCCTTGGGGGCTTTCCCCACTGAAGCTTTCTTT

clone_size: NA
d_call: TRBD2
v_call: TRBV7-2
j_call: TRBJ2-2
cdr3_aa: CASSAGRANTGELFF
cdr3_nt: TGTGCCAGCAGCGCGGGGAGGGCGAACACCGGGGAGCTGTTTTTT

clone_size: NA
d_call: TRBD1
v_call: TRBV2
j_call: TRBJ1-3
cdr3_aa: CASSDRGHYGNTIYF
cdr3_nt: TGTGCCAGCTCTGACAGGGGGCATTATGGAAACACCATATATTTT

clone_size: once
d_call: NA
v_call: TRBV19
j_call: TRBJ1-6
cdr3_aa: CASRQGNNSPLHF
cdr3_nt: TGTGCCAGTAGGCAGGGAAATAATTCACCCCTCCACTTT

clone_size: NA
d_call: TRBD2
v_call: TRBV4-2
j_call: TRBJ2-2
cdr3_aa: CASSQDPSGAVTGELFF
cdr3_nt: TGTGCCAGCAGCCAAGATCCAAGCGGGGCGGTCACCGGGGAGCTGTTTTTT

clone_size: NA
d_call: NA
v_call: TRBV5-1
j_call: TRBJ2-7
cdr3_aa: CASSLGTTTYEQYF
cdr3_nt: TGCGCCAGCAGCCTGGGGACAACCACCTACGAGCAGTACTTC

clone_size: NA
d_call: NA
v_call: TRBV5-1
j_call: TRBJ2-1
cdr3_aa: CASSLAATVGFDEQFF
cdr3_nt: TGCGCCAGCAGCTTGGCCGCGACAGTGGGATTCGATGAGCAGTTCTTC

clone_size: NA
d_call: NA
v_call: TRBV29-1
j_call: TRBJ1-3
cdr3_aa: CSVEDTGAGDTIYF
cdr3_nt: TGCAGCGTAGAGGACACGGGGGCGGGGGACACCATATATTTT